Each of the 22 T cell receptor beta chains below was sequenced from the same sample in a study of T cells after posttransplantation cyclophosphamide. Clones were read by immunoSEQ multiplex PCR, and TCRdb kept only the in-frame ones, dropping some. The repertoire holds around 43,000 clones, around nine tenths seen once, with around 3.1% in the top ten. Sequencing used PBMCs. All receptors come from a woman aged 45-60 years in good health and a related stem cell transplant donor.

CDR3 sequence: CASSPLAGGAYEQYF. The DNA for the CDR3 is TGTGCCAGCAGCCCCCTAGCGGGAGGAGCCTACGAGCAGTACTTC. The chain combines TRBV9 with TRBJ2-7; 11 bases line up with TRBD2. With 4 bases clipped from V and 2 bases from J, the junction kept 5 bases outside the gene matches. The germline gives CDR1 SGDLS, CDR2 YYNGEE. The CDR3 spans 15 residues. Complete variable domain (other parts from reference TRBV9 and TRBJ2-7): DSGVTQTPKHLITATGQRVTLRCSPRSGDLSVYWYQQSLDQGLQFLIQYYNGEERAKGNILERFSAQQFPDLHSELNLSSLELGDSALYFCASSPLAGGAYEQYFGPGTRLTVT.

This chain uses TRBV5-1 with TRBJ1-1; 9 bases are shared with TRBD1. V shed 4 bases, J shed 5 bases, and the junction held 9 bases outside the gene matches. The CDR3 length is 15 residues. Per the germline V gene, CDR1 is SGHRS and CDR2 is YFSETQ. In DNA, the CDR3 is TGCGCCAGCAGCGCTAGTCCCGGGACAGGGACTGAAGCTTTCTTT. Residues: CASSASPGTGTEAFF.

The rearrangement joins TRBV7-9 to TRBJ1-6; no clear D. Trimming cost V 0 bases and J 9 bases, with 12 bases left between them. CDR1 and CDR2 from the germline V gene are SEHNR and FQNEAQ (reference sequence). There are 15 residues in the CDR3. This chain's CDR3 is CASSLAGGRPSPLHF. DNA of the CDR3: TGTGCCAGCAGCTTAGCGGGAGGGCGCCCTTCACCCCTCCACTTT.

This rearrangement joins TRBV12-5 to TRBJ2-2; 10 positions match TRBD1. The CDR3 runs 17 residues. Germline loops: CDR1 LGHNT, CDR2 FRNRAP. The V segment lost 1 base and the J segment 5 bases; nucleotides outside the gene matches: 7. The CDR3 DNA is TGTGCTAGTGGTTTGGGCAAGACAGGGGGCGCAACCGGGGAGCTGTTTTTT. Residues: CASGLGKTGGATGELFF. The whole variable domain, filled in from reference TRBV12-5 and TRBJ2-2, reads DARVTQTPRHKVTEMGQEVTMRCQPILGHNTVFWYRQTMMQGLELLAYFRNRAPLDDSGMPKDRFSAEMPDATLATLKIQPSEPRDSAVYFCASGLGKTGGATGELFFGEGSRLTVL.

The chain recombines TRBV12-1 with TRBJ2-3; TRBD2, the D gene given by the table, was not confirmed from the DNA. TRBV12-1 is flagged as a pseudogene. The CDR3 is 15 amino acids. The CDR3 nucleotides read TGTGCCAGCAGCCGAACTAGCGCTAGCACAGATACGCAGTATTTT. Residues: CASSRTSASTDTQYF.

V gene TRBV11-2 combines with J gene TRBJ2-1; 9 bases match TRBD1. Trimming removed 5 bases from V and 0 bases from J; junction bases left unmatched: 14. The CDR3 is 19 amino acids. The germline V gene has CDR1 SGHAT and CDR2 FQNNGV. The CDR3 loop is CASSGGGTGPLISYNEQFF. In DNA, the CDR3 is TGTGCCAGCAGCGGGGGGGGGACAGGGCCTTTAATCTCCTACAATGAGCAGTTCTTC.

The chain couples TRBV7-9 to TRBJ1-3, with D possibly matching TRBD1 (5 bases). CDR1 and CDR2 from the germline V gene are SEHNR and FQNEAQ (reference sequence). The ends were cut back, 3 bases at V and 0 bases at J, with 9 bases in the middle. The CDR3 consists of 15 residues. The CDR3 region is CASSFLTGSGNTIYF. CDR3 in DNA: TGTGCCAGCAGCTTCCTCACAGGCTCTGGAAACACCATATATTTT.

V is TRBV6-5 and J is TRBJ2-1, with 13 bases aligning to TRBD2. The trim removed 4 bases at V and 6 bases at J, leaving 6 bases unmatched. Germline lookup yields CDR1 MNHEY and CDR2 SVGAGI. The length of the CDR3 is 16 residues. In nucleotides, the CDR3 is TGTGCCAGCAGTTGGGGGACTAGCGGGAACGGCAATGAGCAGTTCTTC. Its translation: CASSWGTSGNGNEQFF.

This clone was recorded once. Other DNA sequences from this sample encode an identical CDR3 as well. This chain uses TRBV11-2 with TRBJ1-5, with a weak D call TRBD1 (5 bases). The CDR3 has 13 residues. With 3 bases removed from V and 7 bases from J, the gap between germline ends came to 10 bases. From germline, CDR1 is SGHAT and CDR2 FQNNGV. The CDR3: CASSLGGGQPQHF. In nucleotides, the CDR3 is TGTGCCAGCAGCTTGGGGGGTGGGCAGCCCCAGCATTTT.

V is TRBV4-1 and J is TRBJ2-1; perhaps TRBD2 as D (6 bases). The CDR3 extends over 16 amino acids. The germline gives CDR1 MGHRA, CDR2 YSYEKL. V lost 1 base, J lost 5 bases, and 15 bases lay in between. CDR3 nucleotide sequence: TGCGCCAGCAGCCAAGGGTCCGGGACTTCTAACAATGAGCAGTTCTTC. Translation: CASSQGSGTSNNEQFF.

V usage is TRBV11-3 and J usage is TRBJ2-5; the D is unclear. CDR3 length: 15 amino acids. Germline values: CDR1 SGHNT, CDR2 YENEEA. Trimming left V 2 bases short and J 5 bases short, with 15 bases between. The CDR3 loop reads CASSLQGDTWETQYF. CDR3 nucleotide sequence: TGTGCCAGCAGCTTACAAGGAGATACATGGGAGACCCAGTACTTC.

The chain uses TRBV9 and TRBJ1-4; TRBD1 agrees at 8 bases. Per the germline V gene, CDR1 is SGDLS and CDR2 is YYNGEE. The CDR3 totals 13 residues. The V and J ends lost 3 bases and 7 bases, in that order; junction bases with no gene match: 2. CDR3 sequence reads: CASSDDRGEKLFF. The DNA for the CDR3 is TGTGCCAGCAGCGACGACAGGGGTGAAAAACTGTTTTTT.

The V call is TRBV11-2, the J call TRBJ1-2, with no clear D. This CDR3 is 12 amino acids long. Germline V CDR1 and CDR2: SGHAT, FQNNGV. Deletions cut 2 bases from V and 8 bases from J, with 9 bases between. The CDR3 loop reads CASSLNVGGYTF. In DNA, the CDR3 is TGTGCCAGCAGCTTAAATGTCGGGGGCTACACCTTC.

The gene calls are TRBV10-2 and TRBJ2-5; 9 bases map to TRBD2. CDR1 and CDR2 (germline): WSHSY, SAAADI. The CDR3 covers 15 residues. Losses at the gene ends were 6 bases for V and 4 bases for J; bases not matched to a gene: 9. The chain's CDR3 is CASRRISGRGETQYF. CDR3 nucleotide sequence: TGCGCCAGCAGACGGATTAGCGGGAGAGGAGAGACCCAGTACTTC.

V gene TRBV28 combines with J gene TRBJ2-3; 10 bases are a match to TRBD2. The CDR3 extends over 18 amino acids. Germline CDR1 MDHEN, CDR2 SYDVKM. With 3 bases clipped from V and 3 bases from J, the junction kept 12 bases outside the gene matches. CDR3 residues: CASSFPAGGPFETDTQYF. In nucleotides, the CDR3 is TGTGCCAGCAGTTTCCCAGCGGGAGGGCCTTTTGAGACAGATACGCAGTATTTT.

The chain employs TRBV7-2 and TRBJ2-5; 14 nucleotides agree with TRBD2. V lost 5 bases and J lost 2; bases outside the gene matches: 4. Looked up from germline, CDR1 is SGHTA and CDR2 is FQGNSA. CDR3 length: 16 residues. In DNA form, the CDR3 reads TGTGCCAGCAGCCGGACTAGCGGGGGGATACAAGAGACCCAGTACTTC. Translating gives CASSRTSGGIQETQYF.

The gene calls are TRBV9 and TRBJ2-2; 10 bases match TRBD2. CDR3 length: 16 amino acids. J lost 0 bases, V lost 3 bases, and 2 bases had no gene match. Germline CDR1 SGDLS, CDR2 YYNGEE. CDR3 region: CASSGTSGANTGELFF. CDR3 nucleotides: TGTGCCAGCAGCGGCACTAGCGGGGCGAACACCGGGGAGCTGTTTTTT.

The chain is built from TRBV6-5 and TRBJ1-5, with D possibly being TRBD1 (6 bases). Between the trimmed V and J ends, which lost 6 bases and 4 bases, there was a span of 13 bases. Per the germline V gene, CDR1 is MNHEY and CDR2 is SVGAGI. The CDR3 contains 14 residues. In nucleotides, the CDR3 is TGTGCCAGCAGCCGTGGACAGCAGAATCAGCCCCAGCATTTT. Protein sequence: CASSRGQQNQPQHF.

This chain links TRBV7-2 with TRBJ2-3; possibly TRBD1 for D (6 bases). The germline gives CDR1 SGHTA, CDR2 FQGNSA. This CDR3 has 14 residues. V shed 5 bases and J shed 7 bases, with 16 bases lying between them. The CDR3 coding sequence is TGTGCCAGCAGCCGTCCCTCCAGGGGTCATACGCAGTATTTT. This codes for CASSRPSRGHTQYF.

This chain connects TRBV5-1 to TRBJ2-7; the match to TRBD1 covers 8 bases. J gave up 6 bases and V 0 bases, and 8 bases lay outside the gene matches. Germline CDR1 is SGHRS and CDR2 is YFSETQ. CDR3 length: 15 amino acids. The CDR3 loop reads CASSLEVDRGGEQYF. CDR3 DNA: TGCGCCAGCAGCTTGGAGGTCGACAGGGGTGGCGAGCAGTACTTC.

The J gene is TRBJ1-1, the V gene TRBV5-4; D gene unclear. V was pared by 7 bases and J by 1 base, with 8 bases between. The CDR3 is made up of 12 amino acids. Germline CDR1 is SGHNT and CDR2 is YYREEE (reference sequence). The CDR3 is CASRGRNTEAFF. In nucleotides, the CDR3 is TGTGCCAGCCGAGGCAGGAACACTGAAGCTTTCTTT. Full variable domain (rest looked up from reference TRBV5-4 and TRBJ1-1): ETGVTQSPTHLIKTRGQQVTLRCSSQSGHNTVSWYQQALGQGPQFIFQYYREEENGRGNFPPRFSGLQFPNYSSELNVNALELDDSALYLCASRGRNTEAFFGQGTRLTVV.

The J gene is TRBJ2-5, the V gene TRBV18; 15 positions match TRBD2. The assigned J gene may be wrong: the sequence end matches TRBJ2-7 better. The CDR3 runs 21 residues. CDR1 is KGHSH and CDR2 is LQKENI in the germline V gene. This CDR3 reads CASSPLQGAKGLAGGSYEQYF. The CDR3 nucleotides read TGTGCCAGCTCACCCCTTCAGGGGGCTAAGGGACTAGCGGGGGGTTCCTACGAGCAGTACTTC.